The T cell receptor beta chain described here comes from a study of T cell repertoires in cytomegalovirus infection. Looking at the study overall: Matching HLA type, along with CMV infection, was indicated by public TCR beta signatures. Study-wide results and limits: Frequencies of public TCR beta families were cumulated, and this identified carriers of CMV plus the relevant HLA. In two of eight donors, the top clonotype was HLA-C-restricted CMV-specific.

TCRdb reprocessed the reads with MiXCR, giving one entry per CDR3 protein. The top ten clones hold 2.5% to 3% of a sample with some 200,000 distinct CDR3 sequences, roughly a fifth of them seen once. The CDR3 runs 14 residues. CDR1 and CDR2 from the germline V gene are SQVTM and ANQGSEA. The V and J ends lost 1 base and 3 bases, in that order; junction bases with no gene match: 3. This clonotype has just a few counts. What it recognizes is unknown. Sequenced input: PBMCs. The clonotype originates from a human donor in good health (CMV status not recorded). Some clones in this sample may be carry-over from other donors' samples. The J gene is TRBJ2-7, the V gene TRBV29-1, with TRBD2 identical over 10 bases. CDR3 in amino acids: CSVEGTSGNYEQYF. The CDR3 DNA is TGCAGCGTTGAAGGGACTAGCGGAAACTACGAGCAGTACTTC.